A selection of T cell receptor beta chains follows, all from one sample in a study of radiotherapy plus CTLA-4 blockade in lung cancer. Some clones are missing from TCRdb's copy, which holds only in-frame ones; the method was immunoSEQ multiplex PCR. Of roughly 90,000 clones listed, less than 80% are singletons. This sample comprised peripheral blood, obtained from a patient treated with radiotherapy plus ipilimumab. The receptor source for this set is a human donor with non-small cell lung cancer that progressed on radiotherapy plus ipilimumab. CDR3s include the opening cysteine and the closing phenylalanine or tryptophan. The D gene is left open where the match is weak. Rows may omit the clone size; those that give it use once, few, many or a size class.

d_call: .; v_call: TRBV6-1; clone_size: .; j_call: TRBJ2-7; cdr3_nt: TGTGCCAGCAGTGGGAGACAGTTCTCCTACGAGCAGTACTTC; cdr3_aa: CASSGRQFSYEQYF
d_call: .; v_call: TRBV7-2; clone_size: .; j_call: TRBJ1-1; cdr3_nt: TGTGCCAGCAGCTCCCTCGCAGGGGTGATTGGGGGGACTGAAGCTTTCTTT; cdr3_aa: CASSSLAGVIGGTEAFF
d_call: TRBD1; v_call: TRBV4-2; clone_size: few; j_call: TRBJ2-7; cdr3_nt: TGTGCCAGCAGCCAGGGTTCTACCGGGACAGCGACCTACGAGCAGTACTTC; cdr3_aa: CASSQGSTGTATYEQYF
d_call: .; v_call: TRBV7-3; clone_size: .; j_call: TRBJ1-2; cdr3_nt: TGTGCCAGCAGCCCCGGATCAGGGAACTATGGCTACACCTTC; cdr3_aa: CASSPGSGNYGYTF
d_call: TRBD2; v_call: TRBV6-5; clone_size: .; j_call: TRBJ2-7; cdr3_nt: TGTGCCAGCAGATTGGGGGGGGGTCTATACGAGCAGTACTTC; cdr3_aa: CASRLGGGLYEQYF
d_call: TRBD2; v_call: TRBV28; clone_size: .; j_call: TRBJ2-3; cdr3_nt: TGTGCCAGCAGTTTCCCCGCGGGGGGTAGTAAGCGGTACACAGATACGCAGTATTTT; cdr3_aa: CASSFPAGGSKRYTDTQYF
d_call: .; v_call: TRBV10-3; clone_size: few; j_call: TRBJ2-5; cdr3_nt: TGTGCCATCAGTGAGCCGGGACTTCCCGGGGTTGAGACCCAGTACTTC; cdr3_aa: CAISEPGLPGVETQYF
d_call: .; v_call: TRBV27; clone_size: few; j_call: TRBJ1-5; cdr3_nt: TGTGCCAGCAGTTTAGTAGGGACCTACAATCAGCCCCAGCATTTT; cdr3_aa: CASSLVGTYNQPQHF
d_call: .; v_call: TRBV7-3; clone_size: .; j_call: TRBJ2-1; cdr3_nt: TGTGCCAGCAGTTCACCCCCCGGGGAAGGAGGCAATGAGCAGTTCTTC; cdr3_aa: CASSSPPGEGGNEQFF
d_call: .; v_call: TRBV19; clone_size: .; j_call: TRBJ1-5; cdr3_nt: TGTGCCAGTAGTACCATACACAGGGGCAATCAGCCCCAGCATTTT; cdr3_aa: CASSTIHRGNQPQHF
d_call: .; v_call: TRBV4-1; clone_size: few; j_call: TRBJ2-3; cdr3_nt: TGCGCCAGCAGCCAGGTCAGGGACACAGATACGCAGTATTTT; cdr3_aa: CASSQVRDTDTQYF
d_call: TRBD2; v_call: TRBV7-9; clone_size: .; j_call: TRBJ2-1; cdr3_nt: TGTGCCAGCAGCGGTGGGACTAGCGGCTACAGTGAGCAGTTCTTC; cdr3_aa: CASSGGTSGYSEQFF
d_call: .; v_call: TRBV19; clone_size: once; j_call: TRBJ1-1; cdr3_nt: TGTGCCAGTAAACTCAGGGAATCGAACACTGAAGCTTTCTTT; cdr3_aa: CASKLRESNTEAFF
d_call: TRBD2; v_call: TRBV29-1; clone_size: .; j_call: TRBJ2-7; cdr3_nt: TGCAGCGTTTCGGGGGGGAGTGCCTACGAGCAGTACTTC; cdr3_aa: CSVSGGSAYEQYF
d_call: .; v_call: TRBV5-1; clone_size: .; j_call: TRBJ1-1; cdr3_nt: TGCGCCAGCAGCTTGGGCCGGGACATGAGGACTGAAGCTTTCTTT; cdr3_aa: CASSLGRDMRTEAFF
d_call: TRBD1; v_call: TRBV28; clone_size: few; j_call: TRBJ1-3; cdr3_nt: TGTGCCAGCATAACAGGGGCCTCTGGAAACACCATATATTTT; cdr3_aa: CASITGASGNTIYF
d_call: TRBD2; v_call: TRBV19; clone_size: once; j_call: TRBJ2-1; cdr3_nt: TGTGCCAGTAGCGTCGACGGGGGGATCTACAATGAGCAGTTCTTC; cdr3_aa: CASSVDGGIYNEQFF
d_call: TRBD1; v_call: TRBV5-8; clone_size: few; j_call: TRBJ1-6; cdr3_nt: TGTGCCAGCAGCCTGGGACAGAATAATTCACCCCTCCACTTT; cdr3_aa: CASSLGQNNSPLHF
d_call: .; v_call: TRBV4-1; clone_size: .; j_call: TRBJ1-2; cdr3_nt: TGCGCCAGCAGCCAAGGGGAGGTCCTTACCCTGTCCTATGGCTACACCTTC; cdr3_aa: CASSQGEVLTLSYGYTF
d_call: .; v_call: TRBV7-3; clone_size: .; j_call: TRBJ2-2; cdr3_nt: TGTGCCAGCAGCTTCAGCCGGACACCCACCGGGGAGCTGTTTTTT; cdr3_aa: CASSFSRTPTGELFF
d_call: TRBD1; v_call: TRBV5-3; clone_size: .; j_call: TRBJ1-5; cdr3_nt: TGTGCCAGAAGCCAAGACAGGGAGGATAGGTCCCAGCATTTT; cdr3_aa: CARSQDREDRSQHF
d_call: TRBD1; v_call: TRBV11-1; clone_size: .; j_call: TRBJ2-6; cdr3_nt: TGTGCCAGCAGCATGACAGGGGTGCGCTCTGGGGCCAACGTCCTGACTTTC; cdr3_aa: CASSMTGVRSGANVLTF
d_call: .; v_call: TRBV11-2; clone_size: .; j_call: TRBJ2-1; cdr3_nt: TGTGCCAGCCAGGGCGCGATCTACAATGAGCAGTTCTTC; cdr3_aa: CASQGAIYNEQFF
d_call: .; v_call: TRBV6-6; clone_size: few; j_call: TRBJ1-1; cdr3_nt: TGTGCCAGCACCTATGGGGAGGGGCACCGGAACACTGAAGCTTTCTTT; cdr3_aa: CASTYGEGHRNTEAFF
d_call: .; v_call: TRBV15; clone_size: .; j_call: TRBJ2-7; cdr3_nt: TGTGCCACCGGGGATGGGAGCTCCTACGAGCAGTACTTC; cdr3_aa: CATGDGSSYEQYF
d_call: .; v_call: TRBV5-4; clone_size: .; j_call: TRBJ1-6; cdr3_nt: TGTGCCAGCAGCTCAAGCTCCTATAATTCACCCCTCCACTTT; cdr3_aa: CASSSSSYNSPLHF
d_call: TRBD2; v_call: TRBV2; clone_size: .; j_call: TRBJ2-3; cdr3_nt: TGTGCCAGCAGTTGGTTAGCGGGAGGAAACACAGATACGCAGTATTTT; cdr3_aa: CASSWLAGGNTDTQYF
d_call: .; v_call: TRBV11-2; clone_size: .; j_call: TRBJ2-5; cdr3_nt: TGTGCCAGCAGCTTAGGGGTTAGGGGATCGGGCCAAGAGACCCAGTACTTC; cdr3_aa: CASSLGVRGSGQETQYF
d_call: TRBD1; v_call: TRBV2; clone_size: .; j_call: TRBJ1-2; cdr3_nt: TGTGCCAGCAGTCCTGACAGGGGGCATGGCTACACCTTC; cdr3_aa: CASSPDRGHGYTF
d_call: .; v_call: TRBV28; clone_size: .; j_call: TRBJ2-1; cdr3_nt: TGTGCCAGCAGGACTCTCCTAAGTCAGTCCTACAATGAGCAGTTCTTC; cdr3_aa: CASRTLLSQSYNEQFF
d_call: .; v_call: TRBV19; clone_size: .; j_call: TRBJ1-4; cdr3_nt: TGTGCCAGTAGTATCTCCCAAGGTGAAAAACTGTTTTTT; cdr3_aa: CASSISQGEKLFF
d_call: TRBD1; v_call: TRBV7-9; clone_size: .; j_call: TRBJ1-2; cdr3_nt: TGTGCCAGCAGCCCTGGACAGGACCGACTTATTGACTATGGCTACACCTTC; cdr3_aa: CASSPGQDRLIDYGYTF
d_call: .; v_call: TRBV5-1; clone_size: .; j_call: TRBJ1-6; cdr3_nt: TGCGCCAGCAGCTTGGGGCAGAATTCACCCCTCCACTTT; cdr3_aa: CASSLGQNSPLHF
d_call: .; v_call: TRBV6-1; clone_size: many; j_call: TRBJ1-1; cdr3_nt: TGTGCCAGCAGTCAGCGAGACAGGTCCGACCATGAAGCTTTCTTT; cdr3_aa: CASSQRDRSDHEAFF
d_call: TRBD2; v_call: TRBV9; clone_size: .; j_call: TRBJ2-1; cdr3_nt: TGTGCCAGCAGCGTCGGGGCTAGCGGCATCTACAATGAGCAGTTCTTC; cdr3_aa: CASSVGASGIYNEQFF
d_call: TRBD2; v_call: TRBV7-6; clone_size: .; j_call: TRBJ2-3; cdr3_nt: TGTGCCAGCGGGCTCAAGCGGGGGGATGGAGATACGCAGTATTTT; cdr3_aa: CASGLKRGDGDTQYF
d_call: .; v_call: TRBV4-1; clone_size: .; j_call: TRBJ1-2; cdr3_nt: TGCGCCAGCAGCCAAGTTCTATCCCGTAGACGGAACTATGGCTACACCTTC; cdr3_aa: CASSQVLSRRRNYGYTF
d_call: TRBD1; v_call: TRBV19; clone_size: .; j_call: TRBJ1-5; cdr3_nt: TGTGCCAGTATCCCGGGAGGGGACAGGGGGCCTCCAAGGCCCCAGCATTTT; cdr3_aa: CASIPGGDRGPPRPQHF
d_call: .; v_call: TRBV5-1; clone_size: .; j_call: TRBJ1-1; cdr3_nt: TGCGCCAGCAGCCCCATGGCGCAGGTGAACACTGAAGCTTTCTTT; cdr3_aa: CASSPMAQVNTEAFF
d_call: TRBD1; v_call: TRBV5-1; clone_size: .; j_call: TRBJ1-1; cdr3_nt: TGCGCCAGCAGCTTCAGGACAGGCCTGAACACTGAAGCTTTCTTT; cdr3_aa: CASSFRTGLNTEAFF
d_call: TRBD2; v_call: TRBV7-3; clone_size: .; j_call: TRBJ2-7; cdr3_nt: TGTGCCAGCAGCTTAGCTAGCGGGAGCTCCTACGAGCAGTACTTC; cdr3_aa: CASSLASGSSYEQYF
d_call: .; v_call: TRBV5-1; clone_size: few; j_call: TRBJ1-5; cdr3_nt: TGCGCCAGCAGCTTGACGGGGACCGGCAATCAGCCCCAGCATTTT; cdr3_aa: CASSLTGTGNQPQHF
d_call: TRBD2; v_call: TRBV7-6; clone_size: .; j_call: TRBJ2-1; cdr3_nt: TGTGCCAGCAGCCCCACTGCTAGCGGGGACTACAATGAGCAGTTCTTC; cdr3_aa: CASSPTASGDYNEQFF
d_call: .; v_call: TRBV19; clone_size: .; j_call: TRBJ2-2; cdr3_nt: TGTGCCAGTAGTAAGGAGGCTCACCGTGGCACCGGGGAGCTGTTTTTT; cdr3_aa: CASSKEAHRGTGELFF
d_call: TRBD2; v_call: TRBV10-3; clone_size: .; j_call: TRBJ2-1; cdr3_nt: TGTGCCATCAGGGGGACTAGCGGGGGGCAAAGTATGGACAATGAGCAGTTCTTC; cdr3_aa: CAIRGTSGGQSMDNEQFF
d_call: TRBD2; v_call: TRBV6-5; clone_size: .; j_call: TRBJ2-1; cdr3_nt: TGTGCCAGCAGTTACTCCACGGGAGGGCCGCACAATGAGCAGTTCTTC; cdr3_aa: CASSYSTGGPHNEQFF
d_call: .; v_call: TRBV28; clone_size: .; j_call: TRBJ2-5; cdr3_nt: TGTGCCAGCACCCAAGGCCGGGAGACCCAGTACTTC; cdr3_aa: CASTQGRETQYF
d_call: TRBD1; v_call: TRBV7-2; clone_size: few; j_call: TRBJ2-3; cdr3_nt: TGTGCCAGCAGCTTAGGAGCAGGGGGTACGCAGTATTTT; cdr3_aa: CASSLGAGGTQYF
d_call: .; v_call: TRBV4-1; clone_size: .; j_call: TRBJ2-1; cdr3_nt: TGCGCCAGCAGCCAGGACCGGGACTTCTCCTACAATGAGCAGTTCTTC; cdr3_aa: CASSQDRDFSYNEQFF
d_call: .; v_call: TRBV30; clone_size: .; j_call: TRBJ1-2; cdr3_nt: TGTGCCTGGGGACAAGATGAAAGTGCGTATGGCTACACCTTC; cdr3_aa: CAWGQDESAYGYTF
d_call: .; v_call: TRBV27; clone_size: .; j_call: TRBJ2-5; cdr3_nt: TGTGCCAGCAGAGCCTGGGGACGGCAAGAGACCCAGTACTTC; cdr3_aa: CASRAWGRQETQYF
d_call: .; v_call: TRBV4-2; clone_size: .; j_call: TRBJ2-3; cdr3_nt: TGTGCCAGCAGTCCCGAGGGGGGGAACCCAAATACGCAGTATTTT; cdr3_aa: CASSPEGGNPNTQYF
d_call: .; v_call: TRBV6-5; clone_size: .; j_call: TRBJ2-3; cdr3_nt: TGTGCCACTGGGAGGACAGATACGCAGTATTTT; cdr3_aa: CATGRTDTQYF
d_call: TRBD2; v_call: TRBV5-1; clone_size: few; j_call: TRBJ2-3; cdr3_nt: TGCGCCAGCAGCGGGGGACTAGCGGGAGTATTTACAGATACGCAGTATTTT; cdr3_aa: CASSGGLAGVFTDTQYF
d_call: .; v_call: TRBV5-1; clone_size: .; j_call: TRBJ2-1; cdr3_nt: TGCGCCAGCAGCTTGACGGGAGTAGTCAATGAGCAGTTCTTC; cdr3_aa: CASSLTGVVNEQFF
d_call: .; v_call: TRBV2; clone_size: .; j_call: TRBJ2-5; cdr3_nt: TGTGCCAGCAGTGACAGGGGAGAGACCCAGTACTTC; cdr3_aa: CASSDRGETQYF
d_call: .; v_call: TRBV6-1; clone_size: .; j_call: TRBJ2-7; cdr3_nt: TGTGCCAGCAGTCAGGGGATCGAGCAGTACTTC; cdr3_aa: CASSQGIEQYF
d_call: .; v_call: TRBV28; clone_size: .; j_call: TRBJ1-1; cdr3_nt: TGTGCCAGCAGTTTGGTGGAAGGGGTGAACACTGAAGCTTTCTTT; cdr3_aa: CASSLVEGVNTEAFF
d_call: TRBD1; v_call: TRBV29-1; clone_size: .; j_call: TRBJ1-4; cdr3_nt: TGCAGCGCCCGACCTGGGACAGCTAATGAAAAACTGTTTTTT; cdr3_aa: CSARPGTANEKLFF